This TCR beta chain is from a study of blood T cell repertoires in COVID-19. Overall study: Samples came from the United States, Italy and Spain, spanning acute and convalescent COVID-19. PBMCs, B-cell-depleted T cells, or T cells provided the cDNA or gDNA that made up the material.

The count of this clone is one. Original processing methods: Researchers report that nucleated cell counts were estimated from reference gene primer amplification. The assay was immunoSEQ multiplex PCR, and TCRdb's table has in-frame clones only and misses some. V and J calls and clone size are given by that table; D and trimming were obtained from the DNA. The data contain about 270,000 clones, about 89% of them singletons. Germline V CDR1 and CDR2: SNHLY, FYNNEI. Trimming took off 7 bases at V and 6 bases at J, with 14 bases between the two ends. This CDR3 has 13 residues. The gene calls are TRBV2 and TRBJ2-3, with D possibly TRBD2 on 5 matching bases. The source of this sequence is a man aged 35-49 years with active or convalescent COVID-19. Sequenced input: peripheral blood. The CDR3 nucleotides read TGTGCCAGCACGGTCGGGGTTTACGATACGCAGTATTTT. Amino acid sequence: CASTVGVYDTQYF.